This T cell receptor beta chain originates from a study of T cell responses to AZD1222 COVID-19 vaccine. Study-wide points: Donors were largely white British and mainly female; clonal diversity was possibly underestimated. Scientists sampled the repertoires only once the peak T cell response had passed.

This CDR3 region has 13 residues. Germline V gives CDR1 KGHSH, CDR2 LQKENI. The ends were cut back, 6 bases at V and 7 bases at J, with 13 bases in the middle. As concerns this clone: The antigen is not known.

Measured with immunoSEQ multiplex PCR; TCRdb has only the in-frame clones, and not every one. The sample includes tens of thousands of clones, roughly 87% of them seen just once. The sequence was obtained from an adult who received the AZD1222 COVID-19 vaccine. This chain uses TRBV18 with TRBJ2-1, with D tentatively TRBD2 (5 bases). The starting material was peripheral blood, obtained 28 days after the second AZD1222 dose. CDR3 protein: CASSRGAANEQFF. CDR3 coding DNA: TGTGCCAGCTCTCGGGGAGCCGCTAATGAGCAGTTCTTC.